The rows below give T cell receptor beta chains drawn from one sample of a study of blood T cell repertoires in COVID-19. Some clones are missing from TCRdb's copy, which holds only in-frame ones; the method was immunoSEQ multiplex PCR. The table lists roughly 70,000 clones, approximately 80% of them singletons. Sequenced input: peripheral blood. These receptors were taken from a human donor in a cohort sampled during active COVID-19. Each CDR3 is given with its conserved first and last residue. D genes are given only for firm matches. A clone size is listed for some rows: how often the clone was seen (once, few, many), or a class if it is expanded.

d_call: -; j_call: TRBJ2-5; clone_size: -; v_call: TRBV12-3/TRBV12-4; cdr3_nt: TGTGCCAGCAGACCAGGGGGGGAGACCCAGTACTTC; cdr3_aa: CASRPGGETQYF
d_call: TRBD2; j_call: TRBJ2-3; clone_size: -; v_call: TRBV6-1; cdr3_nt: TGTGCCAGCAGTGAGGTAGCGGGGACAGATACGCAGTATTTT; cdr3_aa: CASSEVAGTDTQYF
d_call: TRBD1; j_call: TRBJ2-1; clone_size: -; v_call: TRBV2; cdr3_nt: TGTGCCAGCAGTCCAACAGGGGGCGCCTACAATGAGCAGTTCTTC; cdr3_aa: CASSPTGGAYNEQFF
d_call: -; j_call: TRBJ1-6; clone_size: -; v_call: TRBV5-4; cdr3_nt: TGTGCCAGCAGCTTGGACCCGGGATGGGGTTCACCCCTCCACTTT; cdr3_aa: CASSLDPGWGSPLHF
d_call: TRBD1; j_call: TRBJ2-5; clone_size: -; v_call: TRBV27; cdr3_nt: TGTGCCAGCAGTTTAATGGGACAGGGGGCAGAGACCCAGTACTTC; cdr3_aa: CASSLMGQGAETQYF
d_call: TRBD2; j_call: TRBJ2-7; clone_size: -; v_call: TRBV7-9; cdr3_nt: TGTGCCAGCAAGCTGACTAGCGGGATGGGGGAGCAGTACTTC; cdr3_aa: CASKLTSGMGEQYF
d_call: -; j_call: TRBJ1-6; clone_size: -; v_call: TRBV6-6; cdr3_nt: TGTGCCAGCAGTTACGAAGAGTTCCAATATAATTCACCCCTCCACTTT; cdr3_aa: CASSYEEFQYNSPLHF
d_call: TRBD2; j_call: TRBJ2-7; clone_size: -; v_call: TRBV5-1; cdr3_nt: TGCGCCAGCAGCTTGGAGGGAGGGCGCGAGCAGTACTTC; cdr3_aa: CASSLEGGREQYF
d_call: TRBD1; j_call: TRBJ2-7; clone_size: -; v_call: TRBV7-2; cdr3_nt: TGTGCCAGCAGCACCCCCGGGACAGGGACGTACGAGCAGTACTTC; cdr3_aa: CASSTPGTGTYEQYF
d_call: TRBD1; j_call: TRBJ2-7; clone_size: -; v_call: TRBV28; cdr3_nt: TGTGCCAGCAGTATAACCGGGACAGGGTCATCCTACGAGCAGTACTTC; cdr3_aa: CASSITGTGSSYEQYF
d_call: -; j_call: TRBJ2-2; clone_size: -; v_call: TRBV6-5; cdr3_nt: TGTGCCAGCAGGGGGAGGCCGTCGGGTAGCGGGGAGCTGTTTTTT; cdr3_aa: CASRGRPSGSGELFF
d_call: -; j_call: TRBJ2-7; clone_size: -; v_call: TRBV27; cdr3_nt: TGTGCCAGCAGTCCACACCAAGGGGCGCAAAGGGCTTACGAGCAGTACTTC; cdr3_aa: CASSPHQGAQRAYEQYF
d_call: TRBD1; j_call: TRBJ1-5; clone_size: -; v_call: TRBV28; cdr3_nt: TGTGCCAGCAGTTTCCACAGGGGTTCAAATCAGCCCCAGCATTTT; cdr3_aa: CASSFHRGSNQPQHF
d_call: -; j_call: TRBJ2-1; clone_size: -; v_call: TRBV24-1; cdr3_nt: TGTGCCACCAGTGATACGGACAGAAATCTAAATGAGCAGTTCTTC; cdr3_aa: CATSDTDRNLNEQFF
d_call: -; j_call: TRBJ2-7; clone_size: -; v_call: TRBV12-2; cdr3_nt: TGTGCAAGTCGCTTAGATTCGGTGGGAGGGCCTTCCTACGAGCAGTACTTC; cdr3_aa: CASRLDSVGGPSYEQYF
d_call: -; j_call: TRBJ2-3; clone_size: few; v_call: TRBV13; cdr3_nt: TGTGCCAGCCGGAGGCGGACCACAGATACGCAGTATTTT; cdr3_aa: CASRRRTTDTQYF
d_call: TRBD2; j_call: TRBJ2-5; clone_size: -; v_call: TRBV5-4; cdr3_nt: TGTGCCAGCTCCGGCAGCGGGAGATCTGTGGAGACCCAGTACTTC; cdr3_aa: CASSGSGRSVETQYF
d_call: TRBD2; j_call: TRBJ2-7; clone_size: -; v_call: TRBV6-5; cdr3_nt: TGTGCCAGCAGTCTGGGACTAGCGGAGCACTACGAGCAGTACTTC; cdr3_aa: CASSLGLAEHYEQYF
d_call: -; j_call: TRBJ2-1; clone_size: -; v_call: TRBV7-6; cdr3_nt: TGTGCCAGCAGCTTAATTGCACCGTGGGTAGCGGAAAACAATGAGCAGTTCTTC; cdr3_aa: CASSLIAPWVAENNEQFF
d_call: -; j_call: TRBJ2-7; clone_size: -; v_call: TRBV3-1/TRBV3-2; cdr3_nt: TGTGCCAGCAGCCAAGTCCCCGCGTCCCGCGGGGGCCCCCCTAGGTTC; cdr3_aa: CASSQVPASRGGPPRF
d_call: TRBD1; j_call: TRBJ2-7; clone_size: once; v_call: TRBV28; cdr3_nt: TGTGCCAGCAGTCCCCAGGGACAGGGGGTAAGATACGAGCAGTACTTC; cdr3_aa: CASSPQGQGVRYEQYF
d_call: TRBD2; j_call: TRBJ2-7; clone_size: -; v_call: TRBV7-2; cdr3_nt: TGTGCCAGCACCCTAAGTGTGAGGACTAGCAATCCCCACGAGCAGTACTTC; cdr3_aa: CASTLSVRTSNPHEQYF
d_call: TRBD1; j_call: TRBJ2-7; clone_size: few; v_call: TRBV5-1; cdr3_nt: TGCGCCAGCAGCTTAGGACAGGGGGCGACCTACGAGCAGTACTTC; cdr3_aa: CASSLGQGATYEQYF
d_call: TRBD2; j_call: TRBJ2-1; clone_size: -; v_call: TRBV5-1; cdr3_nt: TGCGCCAGCAGTATAGCGGGAGAGAGCTACAATGAGCAGTTCTTC; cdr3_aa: CASSIAGESYNEQFF
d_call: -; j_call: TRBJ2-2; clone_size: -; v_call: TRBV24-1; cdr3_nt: TGTGCCACCAGTGAGGCGGGGCGGACCGGGGAGCTGTTTTTT; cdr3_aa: CATSEAGRTGELFF
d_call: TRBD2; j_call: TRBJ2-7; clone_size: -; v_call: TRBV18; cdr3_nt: TGTGCCAGCTCACCACCGGCGGCCACGGGAGGATTCGAGCAGTACTTC; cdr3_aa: CASSPPAATGGFEQYF
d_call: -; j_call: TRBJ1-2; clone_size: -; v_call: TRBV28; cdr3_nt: TGTGCCAGCAGGACCGGGGGGGACTATGGCTACACCTTC; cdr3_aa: CASRTGGDYGYTF
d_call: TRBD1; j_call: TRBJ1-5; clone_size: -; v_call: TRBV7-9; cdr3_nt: TGTGCCAGCAGCTTTAACGCCCGAGGACAGGGGGCGGTGCAGCCCCAGCATTTT; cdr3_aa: CASSFNARGQGAVQPQHF
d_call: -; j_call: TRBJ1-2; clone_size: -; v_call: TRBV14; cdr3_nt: TGTGCCAGCAGCCAAGGTTGGGTCGAGTTCAATGATCTCACCGGGGGAAATAACTATGGCTACACCTTC; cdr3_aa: CASSQGWVEFNDLTGGNNYGYTF
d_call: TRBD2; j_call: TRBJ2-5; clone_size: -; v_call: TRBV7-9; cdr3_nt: TGTGCCAGCAGCCGGTACGGGACTACGCCGGAGACCCAGTACTTC; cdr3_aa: CASSRYGTTPETQYF
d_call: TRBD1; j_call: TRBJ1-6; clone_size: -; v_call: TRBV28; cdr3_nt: TGTGCCAGCAGGGGAGCACAGGGGGAAGGGTCACCCCTCCACTTT; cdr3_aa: CASRGAQGEGSPLHF
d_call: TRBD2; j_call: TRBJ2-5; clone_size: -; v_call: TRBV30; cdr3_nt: TGTGCCTGGAGCCCGGGACTAGCGGGAGTCGGGGAGACCCAGTACTTC; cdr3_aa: CAWSPGLAGVGETQYF
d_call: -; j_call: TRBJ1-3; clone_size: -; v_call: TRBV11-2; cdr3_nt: TGTGCCAGCAGCTTAGCGTCGGCGTTCGGGGGAAACACCATATATTTT; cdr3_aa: CASSLASAFGGNTIYF
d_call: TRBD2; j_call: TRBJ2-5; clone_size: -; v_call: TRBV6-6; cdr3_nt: TGTGCCAGCAGCCGAACCGGAGCGTTGCGGGAGGCCCTGGGGACCCAGTACTTC; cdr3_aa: CASSRTGALREALGTQYF
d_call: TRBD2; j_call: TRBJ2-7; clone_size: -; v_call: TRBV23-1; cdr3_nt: TGCGCCAGCACCCAACCATCCGGGACTAGCGGGAGAGAGAACGCCTACGAGCAGTACTTC; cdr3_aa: CASTQPSGTSGRENAYEQYF
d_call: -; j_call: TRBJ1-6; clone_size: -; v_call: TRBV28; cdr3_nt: TGTGCCAGCAGTTTAGACGGGAATTCACCCCTCCACTTT; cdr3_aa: CASSLDGNSPLHF
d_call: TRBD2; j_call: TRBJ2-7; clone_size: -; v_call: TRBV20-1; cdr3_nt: TGCAGTGCTAGTAAAGGGACTAGCGGGAGACTTCTCGAGCAGTACTTC; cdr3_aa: CSASKGTSGRLLEQYF
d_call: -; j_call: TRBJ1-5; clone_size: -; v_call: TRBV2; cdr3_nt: TGTGCCAGCCAAGGGGGTAGGAGCAATCAGCCCCAGCATTTT; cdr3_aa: CASQGGRSNQPQHF
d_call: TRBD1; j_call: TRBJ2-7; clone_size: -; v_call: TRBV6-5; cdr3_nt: TGTGCCACTGGACAGGGGGCGGGCGAGCAGTACTTC; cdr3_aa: CATGQGAGEQYF
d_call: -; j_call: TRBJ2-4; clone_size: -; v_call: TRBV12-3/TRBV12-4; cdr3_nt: TGTGCCAGCAGACCTAAGGGTCAGGGCATTCAGTACTTC; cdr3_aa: CASRPKGQGIQYF
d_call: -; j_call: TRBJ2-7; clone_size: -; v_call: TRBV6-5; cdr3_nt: TGTGCCAGCAGGGGACTCTCACATACCTACGAGCAGTACTTC; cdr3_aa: CASRGLSHTYEQYF
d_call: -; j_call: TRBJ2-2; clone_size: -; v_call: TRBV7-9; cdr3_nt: TGTGCCAGCAGCTTAAATCTAGGAGGTGCCGGGGAGCTGTTTTTT; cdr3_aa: CASSLNLGGAGELFF
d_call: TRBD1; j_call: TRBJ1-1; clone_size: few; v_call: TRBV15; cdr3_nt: TGTGCCACCAGCAGCAGAACAGGGGGGGGATGGAACACTGAAGCTTTCTTT; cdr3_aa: CATSSRTGGGWNTEAFF
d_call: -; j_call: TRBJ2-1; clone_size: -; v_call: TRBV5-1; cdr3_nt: TGCGCCAGCAGCATCGGACAGTCTTCGACAAATGAGCAGTTCTTC; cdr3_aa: CASSIGQSSTNEQFF
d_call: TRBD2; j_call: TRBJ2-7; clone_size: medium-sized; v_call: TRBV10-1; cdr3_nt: TGCGCCAGCAGTGAGTGGGCTAGCGGGAGCTACGAGCAGTACTTC; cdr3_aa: CASSEWASGSYEQYF
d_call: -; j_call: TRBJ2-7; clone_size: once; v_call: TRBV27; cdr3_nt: TGTGCCAGCAGTTCCCTGGAGGGCCGGGGTTTTTCGTACGAGCAGTACTTC; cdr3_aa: CASSSLEGRGFSYEQYF
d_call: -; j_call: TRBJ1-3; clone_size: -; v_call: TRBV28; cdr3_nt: TGTGCCACCGGATTAAGGGGCTCTGGAAACACCATATATTTT; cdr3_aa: CATGLRGSGNTIYF
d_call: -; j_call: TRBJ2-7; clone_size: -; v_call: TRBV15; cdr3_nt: TGTGCCACCAGCAGAGCAGGGATCCTGAACGAGCAGTACTTC; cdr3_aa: CATSRAGILNEQYF
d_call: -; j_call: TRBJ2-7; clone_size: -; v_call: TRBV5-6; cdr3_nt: TGTGCCAGCAGCCGTTTAGGGAACAGGGACTACGAGCAGTACTTC; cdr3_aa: CASSRLGNRDYEQYF
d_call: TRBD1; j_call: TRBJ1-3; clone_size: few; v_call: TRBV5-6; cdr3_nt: TGTGCCAGCAGCCTGACAGGGACTGGAAACACCATATATTTT; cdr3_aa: CASSLTGTGNTIYF
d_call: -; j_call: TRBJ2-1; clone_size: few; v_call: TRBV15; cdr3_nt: TGTGCCACCAGCAGAGATTACTCCTACAATGAGCAGTTCTTC; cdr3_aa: CATSRDYSYNEQFF
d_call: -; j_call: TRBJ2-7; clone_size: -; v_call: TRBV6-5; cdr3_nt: TGTGCCAGCTACGACGGACTCTACGAGCAGTACTTC; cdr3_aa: CASYDGLYEQYF
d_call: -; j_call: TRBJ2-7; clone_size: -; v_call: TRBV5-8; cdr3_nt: TGTGCCAGCAGCTTGGCAGACAGGCCAAGAACCAAGCAGTACTTC; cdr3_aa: CASSLADRPRTKQYF
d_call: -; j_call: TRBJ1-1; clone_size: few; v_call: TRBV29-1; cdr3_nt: TGCAGCGTTGACCTAACCGAAGCTTTCTTT; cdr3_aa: CSVDLTEAFF
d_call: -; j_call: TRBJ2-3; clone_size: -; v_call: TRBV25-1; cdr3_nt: TGTGCCAGCAGTGGTCGATCTCGGAGTGCAATAAAGGATACGCAGTATTTT; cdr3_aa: CASSGRSRSAIKDTQYF
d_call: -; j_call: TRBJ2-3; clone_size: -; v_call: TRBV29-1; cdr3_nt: TGCAGCGTTGGACCCGGGACTAGCACAGATACGCAGTATTTT; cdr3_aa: CSVGPGTSTDTQYF
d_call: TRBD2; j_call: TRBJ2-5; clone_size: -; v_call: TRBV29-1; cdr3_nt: TGCAGCGTGCGGGAGTCCGGGGAGACCCAGTACTTC; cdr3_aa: CSVRESGETQYF